The 24 T cell receptor beta chains reported below all come from one sample, sequenced in a study of blood T cell repertoires in COVID-19. Data came from immunoSEQ multiplex PCR; TCRdb stores just in-frame clones and leaves some out. Here the sample spans a few hundred thousand clones, just under 90% being singletons. The specimen was PBMCs or T cells enriched from blood (not recorded which). These receptors were taken from a woman aged 50 to 65 who had been exposed to COVID-19.

The chain carries TRBV11-2 and TRBJ2-7, with 8 positions matching TRBD2. V dropped 5 bases and J dropped 3; count of bases not matched to a gene: 6. CDR3 length: 14 residues. Germline-derived CDR1 and CDR2 are SGHAT and FQNNGV. As DNA, the CDR3 is TGTGCCAGCAGCCGTACTAGCGGAGACTACGAGCAGTACTTC. Translated: CASSRTSGDYEQYF.

This chain links TRBV28 with TRBJ1-4, with unresolved D. The CDR3 runs to 15 residues. Trimming removed 5 bases at V and 2 bases at J, with 12 bases between. CDR1 MDHEN and CDR2 SYDVKM come from the germline V gene. The CDR3 DNA is TGTGCCAGCAGTCTCCAATCCAGGACTAATGAAAAACTGTTTTTT. Amino acids: CASSLQSRTNEKLFF.

The chain is built from TRBV27 and TRBJ1-2; 11 bases fit TRBD1. Germline V lookup: CDR1 MNHEY, CDR2 SMNVEV (reference sequence). With V trimmed by 9 bases and J by 7 bases, 4 bases remained unmatched. The CDR3 totals 12 residues. CDR3 nucleotide sequence: TGTGCCAGAAGGGGGACAGGGGGTGGCTACACCTTC. Its translation: CARRGTGGGYTF.

The V and J genes are TRBV5-1 and TRBJ2-5, with TRBD1 matching over 11 bases. CDR3 size: 15 residues. Germline V gene sequence: CDR1 SGHRS, CDR2 YFSETQ. Trimming removed 4 bases from V and 5 bases from J; junction bases left unmatched: 7. The CDR3 reads CASSRDRGNGETQYF. The CDR3 region has the DNA TGCGCCAGCAGCCGGGACAGGGGGAACGGCGAGACCCAGTACTTC.

CDR3 residues: CASSPGTDIPYGYTF. The CDR3 DNA reads as TGTGCCAGCAGTCCCGGGACAGATATTCCCTATGGCTACACCTTC. The chain combines TRBV5-5 with TRBJ1-2; 7 positions match TRBD1. CDR3 length equals 15 residues. The V gene end was trimmed by 5 bases and the J gene end by 4 bases; junction bases not matched to a gene: 11. Germline lookup yields CDR1 SGHKS and CDR2 YYEKEE (reference sequence).

This sequence joins TRBV9 and TRBJ2-3, with a possible D match to TRBD2 (6 bases). CDR3 size: 15 residues. The V end was cut by 2 bases, the J end by 3 bases, with 13 bases between. Looked up from germline, CDR1 is SGDLS and CDR2 is YYNGEE. CDR3 loop: CASSVDPGGTDTQYF. The DNA for the CDR3 is TGTGCCAGCAGCGTGGACCCCGGAGGGACAGATACGCAGTATTTT.

The chain employs TRBV7-2 and TRBJ2-5, with 8 bases matching TRBD1. The V and J ends lost 7 bases and 5 bases, in that order; junction bases with no gene match: 9. Germline V gives CDR1 SGHTA, CDR2 FQGNSA. The CDR3 loop spans 14 amino acids. The CDR3 coding sequence is TGTGCCAGCAAGTTTGGACAGGGTCCGGAGACCCAGTACTTC. Residues: CASKFGQGPETQYF.

In its sample, this clone was seen once. This chain links TRBV4-2 with TRBJ2-7, with TRBD2 matching 8 bases. Trimming took 4 bases from V and 2 from J; bases not matched to a gene: 10. The CDR3 length is 16 residues. Germline CDR1 and CDR2: LGHNA and YNFKEQ. The CDR3, as DNA: TGTGCCAGCAGCCCGGAGCGGGGGACAACCCCCTACGAGCAGTACTTC. This encodes CASSPERGTTPYEQYF.

This chain joins TRBV3-1 (or the pseudogene TRBV3-2) and TRBJ2-7; D perhaps matches TRBD2 (5 bases). V was clipped by 4 bases and J by 0 bases, with 10 bases between them. This CDR3 is 14 amino acids long. The germline CDR1 and CDR2 sequences are LGHDT and YNNKEL (reference sequence). The CDR3 here is CASSPRAFSYEQYF. CDR3 bases: TGTGCCAGCAGCCCGAGGGCCTTCTCCTACGAGCAGTACTTC.

The gene calls are TRBV7-2 and TRBJ1-1, with a possible D match to TRBD1 (6 bases). The CDR3 has 15 amino acids. The germline CDR1 and CDR2 sequences are SGHTA and FQGNSA. V was clipped by 2 bases and J by 5 bases, with 15 bases between them. CDR3 sequence: CASSLSFSRGTEAFF. In nucleotides, the CDR3 is TGTGCCAGCAGCTTAAGTTTTTCCAGGGGTACTGAAGCTTTCTTT.

The rearrangement uses TRBV6-5 and TRBJ1-5; D uncertain. V gave up 3 bases and J gave up 6 bases, with 9 bases separating them. Per the germline V gene, CDR1 is MNHEY and CDR2 is SVGAGI. CDR3 size: 13 residues. CDR3 protein: CASSYSGSQPQHF. The CDR3 bases are TGTGCCAGCAGTTATAGTGGGAGTCAGCCCCAGCATTTT.

The chain combines TRBV19 with TRBJ2-1, with D perhaps TRBD1 (6 bases). V was cut by 7 bases and J by 0 bases, with 10 bases left in between. Germline CDR1 reads LNHDA; CDR2 reads SQIVND (reference sequence). The CDR3 is made up of 14 amino acids. CDR3 amino acids: CASTLDSSYNEQFF. The CDR3 DNA follows: TGTGCCAGTACCTTGGACAGCTCCTACAATGAGCAGTTCTTC. Using reference TRBV19 and TRBJ2-1 for the parts outside the CDR3, the full variable domain is DGGITQSPKYLFRKEGQNVTLSCEQNLNHDAMYWYRQDPGQGLRLIYYSQIVNDFQKGDIAEGYSVSREKKESFPLTVTSAQKNPTAFYLCASTLDSSYNEQFFGPGTRLTVL.

The V call is TRBV10-3, the J call TRBJ1-3, with D perhaps TRBD1 (6 bases). Germline-derived CDR1 and CDR2 are ENHRY and SYGVKD. V lost 0 bases, J lost 0 bases, and 9 bases lay in between. The CDR3 has 16 residues. The CDR3 loop reads CAISESDRNSGNTIYF. In nucleotides, the CDR3 is TGTGCCATCAGTGAGTCCGACAGGAACTCTGGAAACACCATATATTTT.

The chain uses TRBV19 and TRBJ2-1; D ambiguous. V was cut by 3 bases and J by 2 bases, with 11 bases left in between. Germline lookup yields CDR1 LNHDA and CDR2 SQIVND (reference sequence). The CDR3 totals 15 residues. The CDR3 loop is CASSIGGYAYNEQFF. The DNA of the CDR3 is TGTGCCAGTAGTATTGGCGGTTACGCCTACAATGAGCAGTTCTTC.

Turning to this clone: The same CDR3 also results from other DNA sequences found in this sample. V and J are TRBV28 and TRBJ2-7, with 9 positions matching TRBD2. Germline V gene sequence: CDR1 MDHEN, CDR2 SYDVKM. This CDR3 contains 15 residues. The J segment lost 1 base and the V segment lost 2 bases, leaving 3 bases of the junction unmatched. The CDR3 bases are TGTGCCAGCAGTTTACTAGCGGGGAGTTCCTACGAGCAGTACTTC. The encoded protein is CASSLLAGSSYEQYF.

V and J are TRBV7-9 and TRBJ1-1, with D unresolved. The V end lost 6 bases, the J end lost 5 bases, and 16 bases lay between the germline ends. Germline CDR1 SEHNR, CDR2 FQNEAQ (reference sequence). This CDR3 spans 14 amino acids. The CDR3 bases are TGTGCCAGCAGTCCAGGTGGCGGGAAGACTGAAGCTTTCTTT. Its protein is CASSPGGGKTEAFF. The full variable domain, rest sourced from reference TRBV7-9 and TRBJ1-1, is DTGVSQNPRHKITKRGQNVTFRCDPISEHNRLYWYRQTLGQGPEFLTYFQNEAQLEKSRLLSDRFSAERPKGSFSTLEIQRTEQGDSAMYLCASSPGGGKTEAFFGQGTRLTVV.

This chain uses TRBV3-1 (or the pseudogene TRBV3-2) with TRBJ2-6, with 7 positions matching TRBD1. Losses at the gene ends were 3 bases for V and 4 bases for J; bases not matched to a gene: 3. Germline V CDR1 and CDR2: LGHDT, YNNKEL (reference sequence). The CDR3 has 15 residues. The CDR3 nucleotides read TGTGCCAGCAGCCAGACAGGGACCGGGGCCAACGTCCTGACTTTC. It yields the protein CASSQTGTGANVLTF.

V is TRBV7-2 and J is TRBJ2-5, with TRBD2 identical over 9 bases. V lost 1 base to trimming and J lost 4 bases; unmatched junction nucleotides: 10. Germline CDR1 reads SGHTA; CDR2 reads FQGNSA. The CDR3 runs 17 residues. The CDR3 bases are TGTGCCAGCAGCTTAGGGGTAGCGGGGGACCAAAGAGAGACCCAGTACTTC. Translation: CASSLGVAGDQRETQYF.

This clone has only one observation. This chain links TRBV28 with TRBJ1-2; D may be TRBD1 (6 bases). V was pared by 8 bases and J by 0 bases, with 22 bases between. The CDR3 totals 17 residues. CDR1 and CDR2 from the germline V gene are MDHEN and SYDVKM. Here the CDR3 reads CASLMLGASKPNYGYTF. The CDR3, as DNA: TGTGCCAGCCTAATGTTGGGGGCGAGTAAACCTAACTATGGCTACACCTTC.

V is TRBV4-1 and J is TRBJ2-2; D remains unclear. The germline V and J ends were trimmed by 0 bases and 0 bases, with 8 bases remaining between them. This CDR3 has 16 amino acids. Per germline, CDR1 MGHRA and CDR2 YSYEKL. As DNA, the CDR3 is TGCGCCAGCAGCCAAGATTACCGAGCGAACACCGGGGAGCTGTTTTTT. This translates into CASSQDYRANTGELFF.

V is TRBV25-1 and J is TRBJ1-5, with D unclear. This CDR3 region has 11 residues. V lost 9 bases and J lost 3, with 6 bases in between. Per germline, CDR1 MGHDK and CDR2 SYGVNS. This chain's CDR3 is CARQINQPQHF. The DNA for the CDR3 is TGTGCCAGACAGATCAATCAGCCCCAGCATTTT.

This chain links TRBV7-9 with TRBJ2-2, with D uncertain. Between the trimmed V and J ends, which lost 1 base and 5 bases, there was a span of 5 bases. The CDR3 sequence is 13 residues long. Germline V gene data show CDR1 as SEHNR and CDR2 as FQNEAQ (reference sequence). The CDR3 coding sequence is TGTGCCAGCAGCTTAGTTCTTACCGGGGAGCTGTTTTTT. This gives the protein CASSLVLTGELFF. Based on the CDR3 plus reference TRBV7-9 and TRBJ2-2, the full variable domain is DTGVSQNPRHKITKRGQNVTFRCDPISEHNRLYWYRQTLGQGPEFLTYFQNEAQLEKSRLLSDRFSAERPKGSFSTLEIQRTEQGDSAMYLCASSLVLTGELFFGEGSRLTVL.

J is TRBJ2-5 and V is TRBV5-8; no definite D call. CDR3 length equals 14 residues. V lost 0 bases to trimming and J lost 1 base, with 7 bases between them. The V gene's germline CDR1 is SGHTS and CDR2 YDEGEE. CDR3 residues: CASSLVLSQETQYF. The DNA of the CDR3 is TGTGCCAGCAGCTTGGTCCTGTCCCAAGAGACCCAGTACTTC.

This clone was found once. This chain's CDR3 is CASSEYGQGNGYTF. The CDR3 DNA is TGCGCCAGCAGTGAATACGGGCAGGGTAATGGCTACACCTTC. This sequence joins TRBV5-1 and TRBJ1-2; D perhaps matches TRBD1 (5 bases). Germline V gene lookup returns CDR1 SGHRS and CDR2 YFSETQ. The CDR3 is 14 amino acids. Trimming took off 5 bases at V and 6 bases at J, with 17 bases between the two ends.